Listed below are T cell receptor beta chains from one sample, sequenced in a study of T cells in Graves' hyperthyroidism and ophthalmopathy. TCRdb called the multiplex PCR reads again in MiXCR, with one record for every CDR3 protein. The table shows about half a million distinct CDR3 sequences, with under 25% occurring only once. Sequencing used blood. These receptors originate from a woman in her seventies with Graves' ophthalmopathy. Both conserved end residues are part of each CDR3.

TRBV27 | CASSPGLGPWGQYF
TRBV6-2/TRBV6-3 | CASSYFPRTSGLTDTQYF
TRBV6-2/TRBV6-3 | CASRGQGKDNSPLHF
TRBV7-9 | CASSLGTGPEAFF
TRBV12-3/TRBV12-4 | CASSWGQGGNSPLHF
TRBV28 | CASSSLSGRGTDTQYF
TRBV11-2 | CASSLGGLSSGNTIYF
TRBV6-1 | CASSQGGTSDKTYEQFF
TRBV29-1 | CSVERGGIGELFF
TRBV12-3/TRBV12-4 | CASSQDPGLRAETQYF
TRBV20-1 | CSASRGLAGEQFF
TRBV19 | CASTPTGANTEAFF
TRBV6-2/TRBV6-3 | CASSFTSGPSYEQYF
TRBV6-1 | CASSEGSAFYGYTF
TRBV3-1 | CASSQDSATSTDTQYF
TRBV7-9 | CASSSGPMVNNEQFF
TRBV6-1 | CATRGVNQPQHF
TRBV5-1 | CASAPGGSPATYGYTF